This T cell receptor (beta chain) is drawn from a study of cytomegalovirus exposure and HLA in healthy donors. Trimming cost V 4 bases and J 2 bases, with 5 bases left between them. The CDR3 has 13 amino acids. From germline, CDR1 is SNHLY and CDR2 FYNNEI. PCR used 60 Vbeta primers and 13 Jbeta primers. Sequencing was performed with immunoSEQ multiplex PCR; in TCRdb, only in-frame clones are kept and a portion is missing. The sample shows tens of thousands of clones, less than 85% of them seen only once. As concerns this clone: Its matching antigen is unknown.

General observations from the study: A later analysis linked a missense variant in DCLRE1C to the trimming of TCR beta V and J genes.

The TCR sequence derives from a man younger than 40 in good health and CMV-seropositive. The chain carries TRBV2 and TRBJ1-4; D gene unclear. The material sequenced was PBMCs. CDR3 in amino acids: CASSVVTNEKLFF. In DNA form, the CDR3 reads TGTGCCAGCAGTGTCGTGACTAATGAAAAACTGTTTTTT.